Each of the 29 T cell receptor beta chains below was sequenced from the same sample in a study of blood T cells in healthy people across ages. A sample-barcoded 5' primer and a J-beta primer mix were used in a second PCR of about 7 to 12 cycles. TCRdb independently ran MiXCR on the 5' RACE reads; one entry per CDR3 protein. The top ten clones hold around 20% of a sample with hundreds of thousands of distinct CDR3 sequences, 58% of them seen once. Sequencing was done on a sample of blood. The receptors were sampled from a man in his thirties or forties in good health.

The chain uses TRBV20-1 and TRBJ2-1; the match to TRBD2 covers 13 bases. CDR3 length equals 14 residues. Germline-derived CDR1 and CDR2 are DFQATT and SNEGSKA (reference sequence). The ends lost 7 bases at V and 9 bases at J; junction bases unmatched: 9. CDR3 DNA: TGCAGTGGGGCAAGGACTAGCGGGAGCACTGAGCAGTTCTTC. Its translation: CSGARTSGSTEQFF.

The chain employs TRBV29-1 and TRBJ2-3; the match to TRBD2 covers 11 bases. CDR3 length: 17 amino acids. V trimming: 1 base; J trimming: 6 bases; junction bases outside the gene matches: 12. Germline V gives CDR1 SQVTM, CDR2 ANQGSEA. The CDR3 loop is CSVEGLGRASGGDTQYF. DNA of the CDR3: TGCAGCGTTGAAGGGTTGGGTCGGGCTAGCGGGGGGGATACGCAGTATTTT.

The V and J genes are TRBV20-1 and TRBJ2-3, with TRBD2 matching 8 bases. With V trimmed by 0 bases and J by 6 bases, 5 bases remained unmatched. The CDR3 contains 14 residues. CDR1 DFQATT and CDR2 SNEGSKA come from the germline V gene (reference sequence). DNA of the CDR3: TGCAGTGCTAGAGATCTCAGCGGGGGTGATACGCAGTATTTT. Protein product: CSARDLSGGDTQYF.

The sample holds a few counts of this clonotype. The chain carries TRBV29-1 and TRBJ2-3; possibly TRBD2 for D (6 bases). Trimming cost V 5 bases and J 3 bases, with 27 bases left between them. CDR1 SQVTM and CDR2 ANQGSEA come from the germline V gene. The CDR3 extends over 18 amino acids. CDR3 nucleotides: TGCAGCGTTACCGGGACCCTACTAGCCCATCCGAGGACAGATACGCAGTATTTT. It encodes CSVTGTLLAHPRTDTQYF.

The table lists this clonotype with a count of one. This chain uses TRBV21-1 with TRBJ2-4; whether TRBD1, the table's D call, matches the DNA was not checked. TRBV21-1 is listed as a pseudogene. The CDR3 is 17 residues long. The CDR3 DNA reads TGTGCCAGCACCAAAGGGGGCGGGACCCTAGCCAAAAACATTCAGTACTTC. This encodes CASTKGGGTLAKNIQYF.

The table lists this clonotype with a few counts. For the CDR3, the DNA is TGTGCCAGCTCACCTCGGGACAGATCCTACGAGCAGTACTTC. This translates into CASSPRDRSYEQYF. The chain employs TRBV18 and TRBJ2-7; 7 bases are a match to TRBD1. V gave up 3 bases and J gave up 1 base; unmatched junction bases: 3. Germline CDR1 and CDR2: KGHSH and LQKENI. This CDR3 is 14 amino acids long.

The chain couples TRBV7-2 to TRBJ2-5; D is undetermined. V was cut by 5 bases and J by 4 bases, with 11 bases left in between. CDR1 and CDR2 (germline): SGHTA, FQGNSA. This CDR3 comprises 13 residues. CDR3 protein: CASSPKTGETQYF. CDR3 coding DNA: TGTGCCAGCAGCCCTAAGACGGGAGAGACCCAGTACTTC.

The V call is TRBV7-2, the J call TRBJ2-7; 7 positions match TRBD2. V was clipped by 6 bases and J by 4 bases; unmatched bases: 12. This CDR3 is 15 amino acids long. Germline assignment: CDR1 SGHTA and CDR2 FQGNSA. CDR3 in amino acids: CASRIGRGIKYEQYF. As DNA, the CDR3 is TGTGCCAGCAGAATTGGGCGGGGGATTAAGTACGAGCAGTACTTC.

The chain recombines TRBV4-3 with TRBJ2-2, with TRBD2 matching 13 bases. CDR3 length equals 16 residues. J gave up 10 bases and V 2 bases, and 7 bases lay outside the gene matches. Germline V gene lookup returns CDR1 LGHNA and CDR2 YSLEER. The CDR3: CASSQRGLAGRSELFF. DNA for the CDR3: TGCGCCAGCAGCCAAAGGGGACTAGCGGGACGATCGGAGCTGTTTTTT.

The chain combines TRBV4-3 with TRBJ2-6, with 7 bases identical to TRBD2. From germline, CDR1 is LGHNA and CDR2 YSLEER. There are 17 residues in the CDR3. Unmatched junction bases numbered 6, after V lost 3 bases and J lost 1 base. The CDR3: CASSQGGILSGANVLTF. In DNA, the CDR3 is TGCGCCAGCAGCCAGGGGGGGATCCTATCTGGGGCCAACGTCCTGACTTTC.

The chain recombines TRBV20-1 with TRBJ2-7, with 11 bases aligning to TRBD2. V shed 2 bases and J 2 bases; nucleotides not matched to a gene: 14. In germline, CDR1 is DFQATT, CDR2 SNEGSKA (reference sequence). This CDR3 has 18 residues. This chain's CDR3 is CSARLKPGLAESAYEQYF. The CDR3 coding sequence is TGCAGTGCTAGACTAAAGCCGGGACTAGCGGAAAGTGCCTACGAGCAGTACTTC.

For the CDR3, the DNA is TGTGCCACCACCTTATTCCCCGGACGGGGGACTCAGCCCCAGCATTTT. Translation: CATTLFPGRGTQPQHF. The chain employs TRBV15 and TRBJ1-5; perhaps TRBD1 as D (5 bases). The CDR3 covers 16 residues. The germline gives CDR1 LNHNV, CDR2 YYDKDF (reference sequence). The V and J ends lost 7 bases and 6 bases respectively, with 22 bases between them.

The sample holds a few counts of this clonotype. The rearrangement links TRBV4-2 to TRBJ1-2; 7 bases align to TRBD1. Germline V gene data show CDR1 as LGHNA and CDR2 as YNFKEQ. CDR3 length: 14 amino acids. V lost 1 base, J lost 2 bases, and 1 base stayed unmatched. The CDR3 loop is CASSQVGQNYGYTF. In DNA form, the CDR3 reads TGTGCCAGCAGCCAAGTGGGACAGAACTATGGCTACACCTTC.

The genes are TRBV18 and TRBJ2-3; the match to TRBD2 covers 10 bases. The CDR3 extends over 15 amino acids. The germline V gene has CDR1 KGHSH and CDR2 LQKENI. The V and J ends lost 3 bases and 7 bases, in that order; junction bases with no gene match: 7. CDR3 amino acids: CASSPLAGDSNTQYF. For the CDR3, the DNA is TGTGCCAGCTCACCGCTAGCGGGGGATTCCAATACGCAGTATTTT.

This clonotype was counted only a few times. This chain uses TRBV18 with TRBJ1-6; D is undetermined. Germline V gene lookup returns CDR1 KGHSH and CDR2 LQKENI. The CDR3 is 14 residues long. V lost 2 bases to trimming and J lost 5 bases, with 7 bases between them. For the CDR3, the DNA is TGTGCCAGCTCACCAGTGTCAGATAATTCACCCCTCCACTTT. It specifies CASSPVSDNSPLHF.

The CDR3 sequence: CSGSPRGEEQYF. The CDR3 DNA is TGCAGTGGCAGCCCCCGGGGGGAAGAGCAGTACTTC. The rearrangement joins TRBV20-1 to TRBJ2-7; 7 nucleotides align to TRBD2. CDR1 is DFQATT and CDR2 is SNEGSKA in the germline V gene (reference sequence). V trimming: 7 bases; J trimming: 7 bases; junction bases outside the gene matches: 10. The CDR3 sequence is 12 residues long.

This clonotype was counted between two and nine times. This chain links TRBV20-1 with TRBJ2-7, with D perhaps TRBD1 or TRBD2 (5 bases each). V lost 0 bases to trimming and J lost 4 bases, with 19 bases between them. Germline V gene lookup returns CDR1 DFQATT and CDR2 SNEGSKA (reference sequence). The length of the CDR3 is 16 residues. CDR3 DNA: TGCAGTGCTAGAGACGCCACACTAGGGGCGCGTTACGAGCAGTACTTC. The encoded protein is CSARDATLGARYEQYF.

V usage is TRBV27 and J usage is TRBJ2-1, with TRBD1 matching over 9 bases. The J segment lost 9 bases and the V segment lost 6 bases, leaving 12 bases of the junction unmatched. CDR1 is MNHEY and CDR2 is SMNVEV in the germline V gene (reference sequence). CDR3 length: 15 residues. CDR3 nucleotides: TGTGCCAGCAGCATACCCGGGACAGGGAAAGGTGAGCAGTTCTTC. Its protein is CASSIPGTGKGEQFF.

The CDR3 here is CSAGSWEQYF. The CDR3 region has the DNA TGCAGTGCGGGCAGCTGGGAGCAGTACTTC. The genes are TRBV20-1 and TRBJ2-7; no clear D gene. This CDR3 region has 10 residues. V lost 6 bases and J 7 bases, leaving 10 bases between the germline ends. CDR1 DFQATT and CDR2 SNEGSKA come from the germline V gene (reference sequence).

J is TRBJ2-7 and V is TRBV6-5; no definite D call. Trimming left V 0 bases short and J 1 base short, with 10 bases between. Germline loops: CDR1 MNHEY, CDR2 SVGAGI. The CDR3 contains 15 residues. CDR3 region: CASSYSGRFSYEQYF. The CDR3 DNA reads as TGTGCCAGCAGTTACTCGGGCCGGTTTTCCTACGAGCAGTACTTC.

CDR3 protein: CATKTGREFSYNEQFF. CDR3 DNA sequence: TGTGCCACCAAAACGGGTCGGGAGTTCTCCTACAATGAGCAGTTCTTC. The rearrangement links TRBV15 to TRBJ2-1, with TRBD2 as a possible D gene (6 bases). This CDR3 comprises 16 residues. Between the trimmed V and J ends, which lost 7 bases and 0 bases, there was a span of 16 bases. The germline V gene has CDR1 LNHNV and CDR2 YYDKDF (reference sequence). The full variable domain, in which reference TRBV15 and TRBJ2-1 provide the parts outside the CDR3, is DAMVIQNPRYQVTQFGKPVTLSCSQTLNHNVMYWYQQKSSQAPKLLFHYYDKDFNNEADTPDNFQSRRPNTSFCFLDIRSPGLGDTAMYLCATKTGREFSYNEQFFGPGTRLTVL.

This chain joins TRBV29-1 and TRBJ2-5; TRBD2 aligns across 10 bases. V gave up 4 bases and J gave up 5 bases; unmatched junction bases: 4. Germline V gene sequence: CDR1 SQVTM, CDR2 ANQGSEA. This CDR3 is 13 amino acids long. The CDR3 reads CSVALTSGETQYF. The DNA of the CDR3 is TGCAGCGTTGCGCTGACTAGCGGGGAGACCCAGTACTTC.

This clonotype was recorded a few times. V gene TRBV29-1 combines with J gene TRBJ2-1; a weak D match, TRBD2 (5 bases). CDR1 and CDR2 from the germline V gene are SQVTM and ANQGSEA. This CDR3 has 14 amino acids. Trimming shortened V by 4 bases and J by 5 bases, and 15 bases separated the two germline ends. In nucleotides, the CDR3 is TGCAGCGTTGCCCCCCACGGGAAAGACAATGAGCAGTTCTTC. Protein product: CSVAPHGKDNEQFF.

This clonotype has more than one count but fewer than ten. The CDR3 region has the DNA TGCAGCGTAACAGGGAAGGCGGGCTCCTACGAGCAGTACTTC. It encodes CSVTGKAGSYEQYF. This sequence joins TRBV29-1 and TRBJ2-7; perhaps TRBD1 as D (6 bases). The CDR3 is made up of 14 amino acids. Germline assignment: CDR1 SQVTM and CDR2 ANQGSEA. With 6 bases removed from V and 0 bases from J, the gap between germline ends came to 15 bases.

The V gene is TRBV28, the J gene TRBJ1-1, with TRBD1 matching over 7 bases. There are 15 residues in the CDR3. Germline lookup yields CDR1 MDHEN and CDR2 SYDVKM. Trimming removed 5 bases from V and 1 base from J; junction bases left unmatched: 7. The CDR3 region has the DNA TGTGCCAGCAGTCCTGACAGGGAGGAGAACACTGAAGCTTTCTTT. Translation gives CASSPDREENTEAFF.

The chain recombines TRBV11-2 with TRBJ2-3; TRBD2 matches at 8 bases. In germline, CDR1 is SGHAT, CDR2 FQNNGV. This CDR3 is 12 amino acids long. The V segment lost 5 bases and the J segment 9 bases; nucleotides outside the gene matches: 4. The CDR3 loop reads CASSDGTRTQYF. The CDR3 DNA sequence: TGTGCCAGCAGCGACGGGACTAGAACGCAGTATTTT.

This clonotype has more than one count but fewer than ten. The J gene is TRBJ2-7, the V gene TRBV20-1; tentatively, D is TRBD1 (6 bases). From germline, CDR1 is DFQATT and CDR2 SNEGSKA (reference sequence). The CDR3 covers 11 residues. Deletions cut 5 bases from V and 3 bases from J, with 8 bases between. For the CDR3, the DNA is TGCAGTGCTGAACAGGGCTACGAGCAGTACTTC. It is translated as CSAEQGYEQYF.

The DNA for the CDR3 is TGTGCCAGCAGCTTAGATTGGCGGCGGGAGTATGACACAGATACGCAGTATTTT. Amino acid sequence: CASSLDWRREYDTDTQYF. This sequence joins TRBV7-9 and TRBJ2-3; 7 nucleotides align to TRBD2. Trimming at V came to 1 base and at J to 2 bases, leaving 12 bases not matched to a gene. The germline V gene encodes CDR1 SEHNR and CDR2 FQNEAQ (reference sequence). The CDR3 totals 18 residues. Variable domain in full (rest from reference TRBV7-9 and TRBJ2-3): DTGVSQNPRHKITKRGQNVTFRCDPISEHNRLYWYRQTLGQGPEFLTYFQNEAQLEKSRLLSDRFSAERPKGSFSTLEIQRTEQGDSAMYLCASSLDWRREYDTDTQYFGPGTRLTVL.

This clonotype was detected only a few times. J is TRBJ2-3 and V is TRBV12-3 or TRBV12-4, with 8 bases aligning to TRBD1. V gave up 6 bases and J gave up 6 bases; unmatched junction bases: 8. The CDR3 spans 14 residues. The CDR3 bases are TGTGCCAGCAGCCGTCAGGGGGCGGCGGATACGCAGTATTTT. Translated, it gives CASSRQGAADTQYF.